This T cell receptor (beta chain) appears in the sequencing data of a study of post-analysis software for immune sequencing data. Study-level background: Multiple sclerosis in the patients followed relapsing-remitting, secondary progressive and progressive-relapsing courses. General study points: Samples from one preparation batch, clustered by F measure, grouped strongly together.

Incorporated into the TCR beta cDNA libraries were unique molecular identifiers, which served to reduce PCR and sequencing biases. MiXCR, run by TCRdb on the PCR reads, gives a single entry per CDR3 protein. Of more than 350,000 distinct CDR3 sequences listed, 39% are singletons. About this clonotype itself: The antigen is unknown.

The specimen sequenced was blood. The receptor comes from a girl aged 2-10 years with multiple sclerosis.

The CDR3 loop reads CASSLVRAYNEQFF. The CDR3, as DNA: TGTGCCAGCAGCTTAGTCAGGGCCTACAATGAGCAGTTCTTC. This sequence joins TRBV7-2 and TRBJ2-1, with D maybe TRBD1 (5 bases). The CDR3 totals 14 residues. V was cut by 1 base and J by 2 bases, with 6 bases left in between. The germline gives CDR1 SGHTA, CDR2 FQGNSA.